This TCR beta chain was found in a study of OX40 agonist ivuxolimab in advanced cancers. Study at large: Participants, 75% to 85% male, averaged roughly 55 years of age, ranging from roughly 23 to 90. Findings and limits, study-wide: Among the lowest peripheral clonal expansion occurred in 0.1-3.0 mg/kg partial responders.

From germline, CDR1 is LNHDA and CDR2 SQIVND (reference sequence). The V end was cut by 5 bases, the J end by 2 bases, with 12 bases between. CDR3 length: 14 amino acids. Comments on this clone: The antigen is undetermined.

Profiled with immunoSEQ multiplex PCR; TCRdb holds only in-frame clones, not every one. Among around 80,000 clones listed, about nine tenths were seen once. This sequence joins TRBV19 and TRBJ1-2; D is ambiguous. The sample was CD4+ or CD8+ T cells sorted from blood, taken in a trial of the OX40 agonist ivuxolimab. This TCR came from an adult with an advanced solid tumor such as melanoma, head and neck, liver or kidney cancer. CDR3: CASSSGPPNYGYTF. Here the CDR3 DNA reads TGTGCCAGTAGTTCTGGACCGCCCAACTATGGCTACACCTTC.